Listed below are T cell receptor beta chains from one sample, sequenced in a study of blood T cells in healthy people across ages. TCRdb independently ran MiXCR on the 5' RACE reads; one entry per CDR3 protein. The sample consists of around 780,000 distinct CDR3 sequences, 25% to 30% of them appearing once. The same sample was also used in a study of T cells of mothers and their children.

What was sequenced was blood. These receptors all stem from a boy aged 5-17 years in good health. Each CDR3 is given with its conserved first and last residue. D genes are given only for firm matches. For some rows the clone size is stated as once, few or many, or as a class when expanded; others skip it.

cdr3_aa cdr3_nt clone_size j_call v_call d_call
CASSQDPAGSTDTQYF TGTGCCAGCAGCCAAGACCCAGCGGGGAGCACAGATACGCAGTATTTT . TRBJ2-3 TRBV4-2 TRBD2
CSASPGALNEKLFF TGCAGTGCTTCACCGGGGGCGCTCAATGAAAAACTGTTTTTT . TRBJ1-4 TRBV20-1 .
CATSYLLENGFPNYGYTF TGTGCCACCAGTTACCTTCTGGAGAACGGGTTTCCTAACTATGGCTACACCTTC few TRBJ1-2 TRBV24-1 .
CASSQGREYTF TGCGCCAGCAGCCAAGGGAGAGAGTACACCTTC few TRBJ1-2 TRBV4-1 .
CASSGTGTANYGYTF TGTGCCAGCAGTGGGACAGGGACCGCTAACTATGGCTACACCTTC few TRBJ1-2 TRBV27 TRBD1
CASQESSSDYNEQFF TGTGCCAGCCAAGAGAGTTCTTCGGACTATAATGAGCAGTTCTTC few TRBJ2-1 TRBV28 .
CSASGLARPSDSGANVPTF TGCAGTGCTAGTGGGTTGGCAAGGCCTTCAGACTCTGGGGCCAACGTCCCGACTTTC . TRBJ2-6 TRBV20-1 .
CASSPLDRVYNEQFF TGTGCCAGCAGCCCCTTAGACAGGGTCTACAATGAGCAGTTCTTC few TRBJ2-1 TRBV3-1 TRBD1
CASRRRGLTNEKLFF TGTGCCAGCAGACGCAGGGGGCTGACTAATGAAAAACTGTTTTTT . TRBJ1-4 TRBV2 TRBD1
CASSPGLGEQYF TGTGCCAGCAGTCCCGGCCTCGGCGAGCAGTACTTC many TRBJ2-7 TRBV12-3/TRBV12-4 .
CASGEGGLSYNEQFF TGTGCCAGCGGGGAGGGGGGGCTGTCCTACAATGAGCAGTTCTTC . TRBJ2-1 TRBV6-2/TRBV6-3 .
CASSLARRGNTIYF TGTGCCAGCAGCTTAGCCAGGAGAGGAAACACCATATATTTT few TRBJ1-3 TRBV11-2 .
CASSLRDGSYNEQFF TGCGCCAGCAGCCTCCGGGACGGGTCCTACAATGAGCAGTTCTTC . TRBJ2-1 TRBV5-1 .
CASSLRTGKPQHF TGTGCCAGCAGTTTGAGGACCGGTAAGCCCCAGCATTTT few TRBJ1-5 TRBV28 .
CAWNLNTEAFF TGTGCCTGGAACCTGAACACTGAAGCTTTCTTT . TRBJ1-1 TRBV30 .
CSVEGQGYNEQFF TGCAGCGTTGAGGGACAGGGGTACAATGAGCAGTTCTTC . TRBJ2-1 TRBV29-1 TRBD1
CASSFRETGELFF TGTGCCAGCAGTTTTAGGGAGACCGGGGAGCTGTTTTTT few TRBJ2-2 TRBV12-3/TRBV12-4 .
CASSPDRGRLLTGGYTF TGTGCCAGCAGTCCGGACAGGGGGCGATTGCTTACCGGTGGCTACACCTTC few TRBJ1-2 TRBV12-3/TRBV12-4 TRBD1
CAIRGTAYNEQFF TGTGCCATCAGAGGGACAGCCTACAATGAGCAGTTCTTC . TRBJ2-1 TRBV10-3 TRBD1
CASIRPGGNTIYF TGTGCCAGCATTCGACCGGGGGGAAACACCATATATTTT . TRBJ1-3 TRBV2 .
CASNDWTGEQYF TGTGCCAGCAACGACTGGACAGGCGAGCAGTACTTC few TRBJ2-7 TRBV11-2 TRBD1
CSGQGMSNQPQHF TGCAGTGGGCAGGGGATGAGCAATCAGCCCCAGCATTTT few TRBJ1-5 TRBV20-1 .
CASSAVANIQCF TGTGCCAGCAGTGCCGTAGCAAACATTCAGTGCTTC . TRBJ2-4 TRBV2 .
CASAWGLSETQYF TGTGCTAGTGCCTGGGGGCTTTCAGAGACCCAGTACTTC . TRBJ2-5 TRBV12-5 .
CAGSSRPGQIGSNEQFF TGTGCCGGCAGTTCACGTCCGGGACAGATCGGCAGCAATGAGCAGTTCTTC . TRBJ2-1 TRBV28 TRBD1
CASSRTGTGVYEQYF TGTGCCAGCAGTCGGACCGGGACAGGGGTCTACGAGCAGTACTTC many TRBJ2-7 TRBV12-3/TRBV12-4 TRBD1
CASSEFRTAREVGTQYF TGTGCCAGCAGTGAATTTAGGACAGCCCGGGAGGTGGGGACCCAGTACTTC . TRBJ2-5 TRBV25-1 .
CASSQDPPSGYRNEQFF TGCGCCAGCAGCCAAGATCCCCCTAGCGGGTATAGGAATGAGCAGTTCTTC . TRBJ2-1 TRBV4-3 TRBD2
CASSPDRWEAQYF TGTGCCAGCAGTCCTGACAGGTGGGAGGCCCAGTACTTC . TRBJ2-5 TRBV28 .
CATSATDETQYF TGTGCCACCAGTGCTACGGATGAGACCCAGTACTTC . TRBJ2-5 TRBV24-1 .
CASSRTGGDQETQYF TGCGCCAGCAGCCGGACAGGGGGCGACCAAGAGACCCAGTACTTC few TRBJ2-5 TRBV5-1 TRBD1
CASSLNPNYGYTF TGCGCCAGCAGCTTGAACCCTAACTATGGCTACACCTTC . TRBJ1-2 TRBV5-1 .
CSASRIVGGYNEQFF TGCAGTGCTAGTAGGATTGTGGGGGGTTACAATGAGCAGTTCTTC few TRBJ2-1 TRBV20-1 .
CASSEKPAGYFNEQFF TGCGCCAGCAGTGAGAAGCCAGCGGGCTACTTCAATGAGCAGTTCTTC few TRBJ2-1 TRBV10-2 .
CASSLGVAGVADTQYF TGTGCCAGCAGCTTAGGGGTAGCGGGGGTGGCAGATACGCAGTATTTT . TRBJ2-3 TRBV7-2 TRBD2
CASSRLRVGSPLHF TGTGCCAGCAGTCGACTCCGGGTTGGGTCACCCCTCCACTTT few TRBJ1-6 TRBV12-3/TRBV12-4 .